A selection of T cell receptor beta chains follows, all from one sample in a study of blood T cells in healthy people across ages. TCRdb re-called the 5' RACE reads through MiXCR, storing one row per CDR3 protein. Of around 1,000,000 distinct CDR3 sequences in the sample, approximately 25% were seen once. This sample also appeared in a second study, on T cells of mothers and their children.

The sequenced sample consisted of blood. The receptors here all came from a girl aged 2 to 10 in good health. CDR3s leave out the opening cysteine and the closing phenylalanine or tryptophan. Part of the rows lack a size; the others show once, few, many or a class for expanded clones.

clone size: few; J gene: TRBJ2-3; V gene: TRBV12-3/TRBV12-4; CDR3 protein: ASSVGASGSTDTQY
clone size: .; J gene: TRBJ2-7; V gene: TRBV4-1; CDR3 protein: ASSQEDGRGYEQY
clone size: few; J gene: TRBJ2-5; V gene: TRBV6-2/TRBV6-3; CDR3 protein: ASSFLFRGGETQY
clone size: .; J gene: TRBJ1-1; V gene: TRBV9; CDR3 protein: ASSPSAGPLTLRAF
clone size: few; J gene: TRBJ2-3; V gene: TRBV4-2; CDR3 protein: ASSQVRDHSTDTQY
clone size: .; J gene: TRBJ2-2; V gene: TRBV5-6; CDR3 protein: ASSLRVKDTGELF
clone size: .; J gene: TRBJ1-2; V gene: TRBV6-5; CDR3 protein: ASREQGTYGYT
clone size: few; J gene: TRBJ2-2; V gene: TRBV4-3; CDR3 protein: ASSQDRLRGELF
clone size: .; J gene: TRBJ2-1; V gene: TRBV12-3/TRBV12-4; CDR3 protein: ASSFGSGDEQF
clone size: once; J gene: .; V gene: TRBV5-8; CDR3 protein: ASSFCTGGPQGEQF
clone size: .; J gene: TRBJ2-4; V gene: TRBV4-3; CDR3 protein: ASSQDRGKNIQY
clone size: .; J gene: TRBJ1-1; V gene: TRBV29-1; CDR3 protein: SVSSVVITEAF
clone size: few; J gene: TRBJ2-5; V gene: TRBV7-9; CDR3 protein: ASSPRRVRGAGETQY
clone size: few; J gene: .; V gene: TRBV11-3; CDR3 protein: ASSSDPSNEQF
clone size: .; J gene: TRBJ2-4; V gene: TRBV11-2; CDR3 protein: ASSWGGRQGAKNIQY
clone size: few; J gene: TRBJ2-7; V gene: TRBV27; CDR3 protein: ASSVSNDPLQYEQY
clone size: .; J gene: TRBJ1-1; V gene: TRBV6-4; CDR3 protein: ASRTVSGVNTEAF
clone size: .; J gene: TRBJ2-7; V gene: TRBV29-1; CDR3 protein: SVPVGTTAEQY
clone size: .; J gene: TRBJ2-5; V gene: TRBV20-1; CDR3 protein: SARGETSGGTQETQY
clone size: .; J gene: TRBJ1-5; V gene: TRBV2; CDR3 protein: ASARGFLARGNQPQH
clone size: few; J gene: TRBJ1-1; V gene: TRBV5-1; CDR3 protein: ASSLSGIPEAF
clone size: .; J gene: TRBJ2-3; V gene: TRBV7-2; CDR3 protein: ASSLVGQLDTQY
clone size: few; J gene: .; V gene: TRBV29-1; CDR3 protein: SVELSSSQGNEQF
clone size: few; J gene: TRBJ1-1; V gene: TRBV20-1; CDR3 protein: SAKDDRNTEAF
clone size: many; J gene: TRBJ2-6; V gene: TRBV24-1; CDR3 protein: ATSDPGTGGEESGANVLT
clone size: .; J gene: TRBJ1-2; V gene: TRBV29-1; CDR3 protein: SVVGGTNYGYT
clone size: few; J gene: .; V gene: TRBV12-3/TRBV12-4; CDR3 protein: ASSFKGGEQF